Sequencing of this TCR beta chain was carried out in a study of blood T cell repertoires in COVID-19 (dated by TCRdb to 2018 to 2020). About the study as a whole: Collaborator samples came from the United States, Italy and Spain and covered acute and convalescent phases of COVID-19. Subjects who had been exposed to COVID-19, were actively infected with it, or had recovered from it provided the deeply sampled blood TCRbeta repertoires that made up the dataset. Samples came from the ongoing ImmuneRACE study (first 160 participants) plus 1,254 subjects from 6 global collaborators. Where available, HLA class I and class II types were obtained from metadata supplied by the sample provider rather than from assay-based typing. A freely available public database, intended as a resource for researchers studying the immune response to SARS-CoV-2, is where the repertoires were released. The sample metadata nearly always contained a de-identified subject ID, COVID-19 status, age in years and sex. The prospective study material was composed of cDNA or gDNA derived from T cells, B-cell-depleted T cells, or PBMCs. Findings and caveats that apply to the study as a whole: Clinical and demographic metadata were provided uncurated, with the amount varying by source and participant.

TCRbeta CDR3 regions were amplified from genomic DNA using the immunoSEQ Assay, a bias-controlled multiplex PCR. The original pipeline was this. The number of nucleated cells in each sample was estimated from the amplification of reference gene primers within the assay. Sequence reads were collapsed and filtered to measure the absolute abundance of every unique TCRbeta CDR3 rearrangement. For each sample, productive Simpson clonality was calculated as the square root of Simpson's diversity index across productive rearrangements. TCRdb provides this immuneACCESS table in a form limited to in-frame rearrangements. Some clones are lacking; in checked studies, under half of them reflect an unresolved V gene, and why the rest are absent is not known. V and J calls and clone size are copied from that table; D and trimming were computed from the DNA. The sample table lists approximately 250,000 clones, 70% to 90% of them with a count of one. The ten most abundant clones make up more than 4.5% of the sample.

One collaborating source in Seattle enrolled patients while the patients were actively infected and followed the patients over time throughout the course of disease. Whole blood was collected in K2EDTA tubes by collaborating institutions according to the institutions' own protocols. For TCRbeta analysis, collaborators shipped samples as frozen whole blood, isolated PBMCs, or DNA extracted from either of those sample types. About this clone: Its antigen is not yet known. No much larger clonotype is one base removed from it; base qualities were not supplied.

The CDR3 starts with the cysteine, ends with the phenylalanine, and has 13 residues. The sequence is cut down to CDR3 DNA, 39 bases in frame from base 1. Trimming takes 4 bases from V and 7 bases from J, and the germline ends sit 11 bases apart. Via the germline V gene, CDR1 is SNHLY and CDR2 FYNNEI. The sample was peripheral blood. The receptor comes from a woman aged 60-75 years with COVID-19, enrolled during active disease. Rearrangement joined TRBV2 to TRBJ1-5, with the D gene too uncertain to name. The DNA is TGTGCCAGCAGTGTGCCGGCGGGACAGCCCCAGCATTTT. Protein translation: CASSVPAGQPQHF.